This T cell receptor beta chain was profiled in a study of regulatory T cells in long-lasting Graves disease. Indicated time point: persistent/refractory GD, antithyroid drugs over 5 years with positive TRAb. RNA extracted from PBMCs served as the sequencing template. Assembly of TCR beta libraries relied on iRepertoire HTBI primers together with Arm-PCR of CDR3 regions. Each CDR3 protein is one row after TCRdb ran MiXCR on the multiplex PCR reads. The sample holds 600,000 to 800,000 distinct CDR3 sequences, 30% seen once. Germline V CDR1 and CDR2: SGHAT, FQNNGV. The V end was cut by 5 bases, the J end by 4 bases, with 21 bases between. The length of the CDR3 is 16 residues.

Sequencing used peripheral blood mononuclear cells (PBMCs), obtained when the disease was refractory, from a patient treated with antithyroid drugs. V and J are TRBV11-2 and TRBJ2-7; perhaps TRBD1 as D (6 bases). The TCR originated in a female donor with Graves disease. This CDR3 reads CASSPQGRGPGYEQYF. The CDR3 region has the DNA TGTGCCAGCAGCCCCCAGGGGCGCGGGCCGGGGTACGAGCAGTACTTC.